This T cell receptor beta chain was identified during a study of regulatory T cells in long-lasting Graves disease. With iRepertoire HTBI primers and Arm-PCR of CDR3 regions, TCR beta libraries were built. MiXCR, applied by TCRdb to the multiplex PCR reads, yields one record per CDR3 protein. The profile shows hundreds of thousands of distinct CDR3 sequences, about a sixth of them singletons. Time point here: newly diagnosed GD, antithyroid drugs for less than 3 months. RNA isolated from PBMCs was used to make the TCR library. This same sample was also taken into another study, of T cells in Graves' hyperthyroidism and ophthalmopathy.

Sequenced material: peripheral blood mononuclear cells (PBMCs), taken at new diagnosis, from a patient treated with antithyroid drugs. This TCR was sampled from a woman in her twenties or thirties with Graves disease.

The CDR3 spells CSARARAPEKLFF. The DNA of the CDR3 is TGCAGTGCTAGAGCCAGGGCCCCAGAAAAACTGTTTTTT. The V call is TRBV20-1, the J call TRBJ1-4, with a possible D match to TRBD1 (5 bases). Germline CDR1 reads DFQATT; CDR2 reads SNEGSKA (reference sequence). Trimming took 1 base from V and 8 from J, leaving 11 bases between them. CDR3 length: 13 residues.